This T cell receptor (beta chain) emerged from a study of cytomegalovirus exposure and HLA in healthy donors. Per germline, CDR1 MNHNS and CDR2 SASEGT. J lost 5 bases, V lost 6 bases, and 4 bases had no gene match. This CDR3 comprises 13 residues. Primers for the PCR totalled 60 Vbeta and 13 Jbeta. In the source study's methods: Later, 80 million or so unique TCR beta chains were counted in an analysis, and roughly 11 million of them were shared. Only in-frame clones appear in the TCRdb table, and some are missing; sequencing was by immunoSEQ multiplex PCR. Clone size and the V and J calls come from that table; the DNA yielded D and trimming. The sample contains over 100,000 clones, 79% of which appear only once.

The sample consisted of PBMCs. The sequence came from a woman between 18 and 29 years old in good health and CMV-seropositive. This chain connects TRBV6-1 to TRBJ1-2, with 9 bases matching TRBD1. The CDR3 DNA sequence: TGTGCCAGCAGCACAGGGGGCGGGTATGGCTACACCTTC. Translating it yields CASSTGGGYGYTF.